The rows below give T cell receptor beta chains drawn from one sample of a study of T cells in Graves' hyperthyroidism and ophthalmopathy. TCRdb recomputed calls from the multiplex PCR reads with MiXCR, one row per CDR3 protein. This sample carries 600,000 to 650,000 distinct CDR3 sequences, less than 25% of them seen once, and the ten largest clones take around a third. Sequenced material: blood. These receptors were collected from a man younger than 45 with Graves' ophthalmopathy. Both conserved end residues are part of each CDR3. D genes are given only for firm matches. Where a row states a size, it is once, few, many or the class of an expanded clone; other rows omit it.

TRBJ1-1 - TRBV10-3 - CAISEGRYEAFF TGTGCCATCAGTGAGGGGCGGTATGAAGCTTTCTTT
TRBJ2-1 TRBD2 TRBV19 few CASSNYSGRASVEQFF TGTGCCAGTAGTAACTATAGCGGGAGGGCCTCGGTTGAGCAGTTCTTC
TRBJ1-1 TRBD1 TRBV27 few CASSAGTGGSTEAFF TGTGCCAGCAGTGCAGGGACAGGGGGTTCCACTGAAGCTTTCTTT
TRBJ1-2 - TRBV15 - CATSRVPSEGYTF TGTGCCACCAGCAGAGTGCCCAGCGAAGGCTACACCTTC
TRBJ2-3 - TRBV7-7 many CASSLAITDTQYF TGTGCTAGCAGCTTAGCGATCACAGATACGCAGTATTTT
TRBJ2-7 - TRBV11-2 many CASSYTGPYYEQYF TGTGCCAGCAGCTATACGGGACCCTACTACGAGCAGTACTTC
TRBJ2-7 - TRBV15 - CATSRGGYYEQYF TGTGCCACCAGCAGAGGGGGTTACTACGAGCAGTACTTC
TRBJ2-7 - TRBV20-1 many CSASAWTASYEQYF TGCAGTGCTAGTGCCTGGACTGCCTCCTACGAGCAGTACTTC
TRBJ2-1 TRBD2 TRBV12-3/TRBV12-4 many CASSITGTSYINEQFF TGTGCCAGCAGCATAACCGGGACTAGCTATATCAATGAGCAGTTCTTC
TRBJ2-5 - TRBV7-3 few CASSSAGPGETQYF TGTGCCAGCAGTTCAGCGGGCCCCGGGGAGACCCAGTACTTC
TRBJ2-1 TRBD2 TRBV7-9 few CASSSYIGASGKDEQFF TGTGCCAGCAGCTCCTACATTGGGGCTAGCGGGAAGGATGAGCAGTTCTTC
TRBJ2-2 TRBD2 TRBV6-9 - CASSFLGLALNTGELFF TGTGCCAGCAGTTTCCTAGGACTAGCTCTCAACACCGGGGAGCTGTTTTTT
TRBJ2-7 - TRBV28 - CASSFGEYEQYF TGTGCCAGCAGTTTTGGCGAGTACGAGCAGTACTTC
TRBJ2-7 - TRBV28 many CASSTYDSSYEQYF TGTGCCAGCAGTACATACGACAGCTCCTACGAGCAGTACTTC
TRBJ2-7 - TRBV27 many CAITPPWQVDEQYF TGTGCCATTACACCCCCCTGGCAGGTGGATGAGCAGTACTTC
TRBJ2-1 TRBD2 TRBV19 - CASSILAGGLGDEQFF TGTGCCAGTAGTATTTTGGCGGGAGGGCTGGGCGATGAGCAGTTCTTC
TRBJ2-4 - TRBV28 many CASSYPGQLAKNIQYF TGTGCCAGCAGTTATCCCGGACAGTTAGCCAAAAACATTCAGTACTTC
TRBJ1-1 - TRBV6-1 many CASSSLPTEAFF TGTGCCAGCAGTTCCCTTCCCACTGAAGCTTTCTTT
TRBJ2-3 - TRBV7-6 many CASSLTPLIRGVTQYF TGTGCCAGCAGCTTAACACCCTTAATAAGGGGAGTTACGCAGTATTTT
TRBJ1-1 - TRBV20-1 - CSARDLRGPRSSLKFNTEAFF TGCAGTGCTAGAGATCTCAGAGGTCCGAGGTCGTCCCTCAAATTCAACACTGAAGCTTTCTTT
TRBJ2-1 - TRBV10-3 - CAISESAGSDEQFF TGTGCCATCAGTGAGTCTGCAGGGTCGGATGAGCAGTTCTTC
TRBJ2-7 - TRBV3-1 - CASSQGLWGIRGEQYF TGTGCCAGCAGCCAAGGTTTGTGGGGGATTCGGGGGGAGCAGTACTTC
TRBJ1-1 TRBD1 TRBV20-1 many CSASIPGTGEEAFF TGCAGTGCTAGCATCCCTGGGACAGGGGAAGAAGCTTTCTTT
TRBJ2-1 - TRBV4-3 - CASSQVGQSDNEQFF TGCGCCAGCAGCCAAGTAGGCCAGAGTGACAATGAGCAGTTCTTC
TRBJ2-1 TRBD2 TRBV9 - CASSVGTSGSSYNEQFF TGTGCCAGCAGCGTAGGGACTAGCGGGAGCTCCTACAATGAGCAGTTCTTC
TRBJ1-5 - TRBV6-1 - CASSEGSNSNQPQHF TGTGCCAGCAGTGAAGGGAGCAATAGCAATCAGCCCCAGCATTTT
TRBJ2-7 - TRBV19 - CASSPGTQKTYEQYF TGTGCCAGTAGTCCCGGGACACAAAAAACCTACGAGCAGTACTTC
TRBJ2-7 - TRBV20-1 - CSARRTRTRQISYEQYF TGCAGTGCTAGACGGACAAGGACAAGGCAAATCTCCTACGAGCAGTACTTC
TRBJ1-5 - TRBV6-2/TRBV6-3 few CASSPRGRGNQPQHF TGTGCCAGCAGTCCGCGGGGAAGAGGCAATCAGCCCCAGCATTTT
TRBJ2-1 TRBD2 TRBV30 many CAWSVGRAYNEQFF TGTGCCTGGAGTGTAGGGAGGGCCTACAATGAGCAGTTCTTC
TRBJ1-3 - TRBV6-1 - CASTKRAETRNTIYF TGTGCCAGCACCAAAAGGGCGGAAACAAGAAACACCATATATTTT
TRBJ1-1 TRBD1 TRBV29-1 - CSVWDRRNTEAFF TGCAGCGTATGGGACAGGAGGAACACTGAAGCTTTCTTT
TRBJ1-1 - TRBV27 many CASTQVINTEAFF TGTGCCAGTACTCAGGTGATTAACACTGAAGCTTTCTTT
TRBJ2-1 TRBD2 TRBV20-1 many CSARDKREGLGNEQFF TGCAGTGCTAGAGACAAGCGGGAGGGCCTGGGCAATGAGCAGTTCTTC
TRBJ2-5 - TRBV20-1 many CGSSSPQSQETQYF TGCGGTTCGTCTAGTCCCCAAAGTCAAGAGACCCAGTACTTC
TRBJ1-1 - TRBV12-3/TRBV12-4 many CASSPDMFAEAFF TGTGCCAGCAGTCCCGACATGTTCGCTGAAGCTTTCTTT
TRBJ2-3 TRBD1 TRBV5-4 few CASSLGQGSSGTDTQYF TGTGCCAGCAGCTTGGGACAGGGCTCCTCGGGCACAGATACGCAGTATTTT
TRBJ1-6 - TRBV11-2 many CASSLMAPGGGSPLHF TGTGCCAGCAGCTTAATGGCGCCGGGGGGAGGTTCACCCCTCCACTTT
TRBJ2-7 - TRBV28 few CASSYPGQDFYEQYF TGTGCCAGCAGTTATCCGGGACAAGATTTCTACGAGCAGTACTTC
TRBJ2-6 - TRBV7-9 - CASSLNRGTGANVLTF TGTGCCAGCAGCTTAAATAGGGGAACCGGGGCCAACGTCCTGACTTTC
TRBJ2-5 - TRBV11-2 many CASSSTGKETQYF TGTGCCAGCAGCTCGACGGGGAAAGAGACCCAGTACTTC
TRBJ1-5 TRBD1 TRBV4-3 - CASSQDVGQGMMSNQPQHF TGCGCCAGCAGCCAGGACGTGGGACAGGGGATGATGAGCAATCAGCCCCAGCATTTT
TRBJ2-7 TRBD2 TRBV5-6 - CASSSRLAGYYEQYF TGTGCCAGCAGCTCTCGGTTAGCGGGATACTACGAGCAGTACTTC
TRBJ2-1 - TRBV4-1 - CASSPRTTGNEQFF TGCGCCAGCAGCCCGCGGACTACCGGCAATGAGCAGTTCTTC